The clone carrying this T cell receptor beta chain was detected ten times or more. What it binds is not known. Unique molecular identifiers were incorporated during preparation of the TCRbeta library. TCRdb reanalysed the PCR reads using MiXCR and keeps one entry per CDR3 protein. The table has almost 500,000 distinct CDR3 sequences, roughly a tenth seen once. The data were obtained in a study of T-cell reconstitution after alpha-beta-depleted transplantation in children. Findings and caveats of the study: Hyperexpanded clones declined; after one year, newly produced T cells mostly supplied diversity. In patients about two months after transplant, alpha-beta T cells reportedly arose from several hundred expanded graft clones.

CDR3 size: 15 residues. Germline V gene data show CDR1 as KGHSH and CDR2 as LQKENI. The ends were cut back, 6 bases at V and 5 bases at J, with 17 bases in the middle. Sequencing was performed on PBMCs, taken before TCRalphabeta/CD19-depleted stem cell transplant. The receptor was derived from a child younger than 10 with inherited bone marrow failure, due to receive a stem cell transplant. The chain has TRBV18 and TRBJ1-5, with a tentative D call TRBD1 (5 bases). CDR3 loop: CASSRSGRSDQPQHF. Here the CDR3 DNA reads TGTGCCAGCTCTCGATCGGGGCGCTCAGATCAGCCCCAGCATTTT.